This T cell receptor (beta chain) stems from a study of OX40 agonist ivuxolimab in advanced cancers. Whole-study findings and limits: The average count of expanded clones was higher among CD8+ T cells than among CD4+. Dose levels from 0.1 to 3.0 mg/kg saw CD4+ and CD8+ blood T cells expand clonally by week 6.

Worth noting for this clone: The target antigen is unknown.

Assay: immunoSEQ multiplex PCR; the TCRdb copy retains only in-frame clones and omits some. Of roughly 45,000 clones listed, around nine tenths are singletons. The germline V gene has CDR1 SGHRS and CDR2 YFSETQ. The CDR3 is 17 amino acids. V was trimmed by 2 bases and J by 0 bases, leaving 14 bases between them. Specimen: CD4+ or CD8+ T cells sorted from blood, collected in a trial of the OX40 agonist ivuxolimab. The chain joins TRBV5-1 to TRBJ1-4, with D maybe TRBD1 (5 bases). The source is an adult with an advanced solid tumor such as melanoma, head and neck, liver or kidney cancer. CDR3 DNA sequence: TGCGCCAGCAGCTTAACAGGTGTAAAAGCAACTAATGAAAAACTGTTTTTT. Protein sequence: CASSLTGVKATNEKLFF.